The present TCR beta chain was sequenced within a study of shared clonotypes between healthy human individuals. Repertoires were generated with immunoSEQ multiplex PCR, while TCRdb's copy carries only in-frame clones and drops some. This sample has around 700,000 clones, with 92% found just once. Naivety among CD8 cells was defined by CD45RO negativity and positive CCR7 selection, thereby excluding terminally differentiated effector memory CD45RA+ cells. CDR3 length: 16 residues. Germline V gives CDR1 LNHDA, CDR2 SQIVND (reference sequence). Trimming at V came to 7 bases and at J to 6 bases, leaving 14 bases not matched to a gene. This clone was counted a few times.

This clonotype originated in a young man in good health. The V call is TRBV19, the J call TRBJ1-2, with 10 bases aligning to TRBD1. The specimen was naive CD8+ T cells sorted from blood. Here the CDR3 reads CASTDRPTGGIHGYTF. CDR3 in DNA: TGTGCCAGTACCGATAGACCGACAGGGGGCATCCATGGCTACACCTTC.